This T cell receptor beta chain was captured in a study of vaccination effects on CD4 cells after COVID-19. This clone has a handful of counts. Antigen unknown. Viral peptide pool expansion of antigen-specific CD4+ T cells preceded sequencing in the ViraFEST assay. Following 10 days of culture, CD4+ T cells were isolated. SARS-CoV-2 infection was confirmed by PCR in the person between March and December 2020. Some 2.2 million PBMC per well received about 9.6 IU/ml IL-2 and approximately 10 ug/ml peptides in culture. Trimming took 3 bases from V and 3 from J; bases not matched to a gene: 7. This CDR3 has 15 residues. The germline V gene encodes CDR1 KGHSH and CDR2 LQKENI. The table came from immunoSEQ multiplex PCR; TCRdb's copy has only in-frame clones and leaves some out. Here the sample spans under 60,000 clones, roughly 77% being singletons.

The material sequenced was CD4+ T cells from PBMCs cultured with HIV peptides, taken before COVID-19 vaccination. Regarding subset: HIV-1 Nef peptide pool negative control/reference culture. V gene TRBV18 combines with J gene TRBJ2-5; TRBD1 matches at 7 bases. The TCR originated in a human donor who had a prior SARS-CoV-2 infection. The chain's CDR3 is CASSPMTGYEETQYF. In DNA form, the CDR3 reads TGTGCCAGCTCACCGATGACAGGGTATGAAGAGACCCAGTACTTC.